The clone carrying this T cell receptor (beta chain) was counted only a few times. The antigen is not known. Template switching, a step in the protocol, added a universal primer site, and cDNA carried unique molecular identifiers. TCRdb analysed the 5' RACE reads with MiXCR anew, one entry per CDR3 protein. The table includes about 240,000 distinct CDR3 sequences, over 9.5% detected once. The CDR3 consists of 15 residues. In germline, CDR1 is KGHDR, CDR2 SFDVKD. V shed 5 bases and J shed 0 bases, with 11 bases lying between them. This specimen belongs to a study of identical twins. Overall study findings and caveats: Insertions were reduced in abundant cord blood beta clonotypes but not in memory repertoires. There was more out-of-frame TCR alpha sharing in monozygotic twins than models estimated.

Sequencing was done on a sample of memory T cells sorted from blood. V and J are TRBV24-1 and TRBJ2-3; D gene ambiguous. This sequence was found in a man in his forties or fifties in good health. For the CDR3, the DNA is TGTGCCACCAGTGGCGCGGCCGAAAGCACAGATACGCAGTATTTT. It yields the protein CATSGAAESTDTQYF.